This TCR beta chain was recorded in a study of brain T cells in children with intractable seizures. Profiled with immunoSEQ multiplex PCR; TCRdb holds only in-frame clones, not every one. This sample has under 150,000 clones, with 94% found just once. Trimming took off 4 bases at V and 6 bases at J, with 13 bases between the two ends. The CDR3 length is 14 residues. The germline V gene has CDR1 WSHSY and CDR2 SAAADI. The sequence derives from a boy younger than two with hemimegalencephaly and intractable seizures. The chain couples TRBV10-2 to TRBJ1-5; D not resolved. Sample: peripheral blood, taken at surgery. The CDR3 nucleotides are TGCGCCAGCAGTGGTTCAAGTCGGGGTCAGCCCCAGCATTTT. It specifies CASSGSSRGQPQHF.